This entry describes one T cell receptor (beta chain). The sample belongs to a study of technical replicates of blood from a few donors. Germline CDR1 reads MNHEY; CDR2 reads SVGAGI. The V end lost 5 bases, the J end lost 4 bases, and 9 bases lay between the germline ends. This CDR3 region has 12 residues. Clones were sequenced by immunoSEQ multiplex PCR, and TCRdb holds only the in-frame ones, with some missing. The table includes around 93,000 clones, less than 95% detected once. The clonotype comes from a human donor in good health. This chain connects TRBV6-5 to TRBJ2-7; D is ambiguous. Sequenced sample: T cells isolated from PBMCs. CDR3 sequence reads: CASSEPVYEQYF. The CDR3, as DNA: TGTGCCAGCAGTGAACCAGTTTACGAGCAGTACTTC.